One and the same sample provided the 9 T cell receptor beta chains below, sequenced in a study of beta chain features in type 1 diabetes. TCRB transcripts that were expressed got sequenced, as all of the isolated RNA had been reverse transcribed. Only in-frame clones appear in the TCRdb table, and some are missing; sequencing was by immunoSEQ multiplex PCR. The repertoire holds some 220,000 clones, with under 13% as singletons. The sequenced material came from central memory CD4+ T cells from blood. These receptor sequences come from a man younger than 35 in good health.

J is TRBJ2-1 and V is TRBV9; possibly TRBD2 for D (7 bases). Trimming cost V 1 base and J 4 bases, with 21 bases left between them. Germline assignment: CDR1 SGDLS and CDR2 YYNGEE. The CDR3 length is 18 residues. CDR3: CASSVPRGREKSYNEQFF. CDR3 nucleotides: TGTGCCAGCAGCGTACCCCGGGGGCGGGAGAAGTCTTACAATGAGCAGTTCTTC.

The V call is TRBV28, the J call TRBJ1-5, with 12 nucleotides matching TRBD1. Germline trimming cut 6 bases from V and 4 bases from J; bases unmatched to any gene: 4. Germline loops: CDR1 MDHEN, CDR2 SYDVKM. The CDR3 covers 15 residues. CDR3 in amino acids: CASSSGQGANQPQHF. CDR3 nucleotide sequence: TGTGCCAGCAGCTCGGGACAGGGGGCTAATCAGCCCCAGCATTTT.

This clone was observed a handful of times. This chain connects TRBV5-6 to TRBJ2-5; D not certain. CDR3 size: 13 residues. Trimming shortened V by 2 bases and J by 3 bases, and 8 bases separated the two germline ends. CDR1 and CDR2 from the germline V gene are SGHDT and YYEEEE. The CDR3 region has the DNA TGTGCCAGCAGCTTACCGGATAAAGAGACCCAGTACTTC. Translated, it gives CASSLPDKETQYF.

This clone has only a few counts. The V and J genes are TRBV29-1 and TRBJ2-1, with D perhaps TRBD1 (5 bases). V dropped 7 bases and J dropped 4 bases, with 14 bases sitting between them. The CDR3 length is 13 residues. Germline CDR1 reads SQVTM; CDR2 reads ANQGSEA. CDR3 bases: TGCAGCGCCCATCCACAGGATTACAATGAGCAGTTCTTC. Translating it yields CSAHPQDYNEQFF.

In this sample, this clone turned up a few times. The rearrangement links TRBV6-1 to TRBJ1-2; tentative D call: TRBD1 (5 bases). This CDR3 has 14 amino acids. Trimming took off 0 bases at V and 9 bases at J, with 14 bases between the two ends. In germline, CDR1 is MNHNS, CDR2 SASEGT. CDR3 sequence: CASSEAPGSISYTF. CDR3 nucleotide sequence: TGTGCCAGCAGTGAAGCACCAGGGTCGATAAGCTACACCTTC.

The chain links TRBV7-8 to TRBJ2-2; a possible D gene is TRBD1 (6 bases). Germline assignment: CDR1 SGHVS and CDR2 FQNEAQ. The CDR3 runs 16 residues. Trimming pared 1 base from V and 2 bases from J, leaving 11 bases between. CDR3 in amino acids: CASSLGGRSNTGELFF. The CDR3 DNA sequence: TGTGCCAGCAGCTTAGGGGGGCGGAGCAACACCGGGGAGCTGTTTTTT.

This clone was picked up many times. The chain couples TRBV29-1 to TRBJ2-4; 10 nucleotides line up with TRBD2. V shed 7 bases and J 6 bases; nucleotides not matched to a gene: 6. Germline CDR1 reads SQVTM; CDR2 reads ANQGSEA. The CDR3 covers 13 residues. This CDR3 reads CSANPSGRNIQYF. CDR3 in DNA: TGCAGCGCTAACCCTAGCGGGAGAAACATTCAGTACTTC.

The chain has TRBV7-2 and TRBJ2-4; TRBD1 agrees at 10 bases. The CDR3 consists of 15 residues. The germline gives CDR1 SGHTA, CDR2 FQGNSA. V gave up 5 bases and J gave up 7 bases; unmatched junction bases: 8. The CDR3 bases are TGTGCCAGCAGCCCGACAGGGGGCGGAAGGAACATTCAGTACTTC. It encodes CASSPTGGGRNIQYF. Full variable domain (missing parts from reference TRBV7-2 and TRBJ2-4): GAGVSQSPSNKVTEKGKDVELRCDPISGHTALYWYRQSLGQGLEFLIYFQGNSAPDKSGLPSDRFSAERTGGSVSTLTIQRTQQEDSAVYLCASSPTGGGRNIQYFGAGTRLSVL.

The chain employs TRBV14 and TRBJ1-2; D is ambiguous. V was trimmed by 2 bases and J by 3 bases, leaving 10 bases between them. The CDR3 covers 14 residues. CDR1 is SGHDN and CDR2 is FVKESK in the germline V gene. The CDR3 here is CASSQSLAHYGYTF. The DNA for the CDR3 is TGTGCCAGCAGCCAATCCCTGGCCCACTATGGCTACACCTTC.